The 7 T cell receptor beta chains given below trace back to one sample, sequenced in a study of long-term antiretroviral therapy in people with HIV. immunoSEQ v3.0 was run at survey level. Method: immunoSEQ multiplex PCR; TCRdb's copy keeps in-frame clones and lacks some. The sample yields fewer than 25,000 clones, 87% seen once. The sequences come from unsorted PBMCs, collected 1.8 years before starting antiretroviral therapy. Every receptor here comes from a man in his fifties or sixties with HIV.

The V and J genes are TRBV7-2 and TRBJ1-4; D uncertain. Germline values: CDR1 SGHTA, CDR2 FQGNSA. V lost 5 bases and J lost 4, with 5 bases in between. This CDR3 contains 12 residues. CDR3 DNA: TGTGCCAGCAGCGAAGTTAATGAAAAACTGTTTTTT. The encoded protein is CASSEVNEKLFF.

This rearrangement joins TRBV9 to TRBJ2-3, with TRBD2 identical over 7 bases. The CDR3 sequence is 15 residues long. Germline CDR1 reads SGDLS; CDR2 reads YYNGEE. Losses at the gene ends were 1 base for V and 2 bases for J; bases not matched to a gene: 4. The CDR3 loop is CASSVRAGLTDTQYF. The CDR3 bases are TGTGCCAGCAGCGTAAGAGCGGGACTCACAGATACGCAGTATTTT.

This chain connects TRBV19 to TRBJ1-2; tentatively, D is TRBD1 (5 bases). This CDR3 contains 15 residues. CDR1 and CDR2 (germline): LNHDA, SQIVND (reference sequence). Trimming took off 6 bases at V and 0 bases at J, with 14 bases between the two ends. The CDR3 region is CASRGETPANYGYTF. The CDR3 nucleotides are TGTGCCAGTAGAGGGGAGACACCTGCTAACTATGGCTACACCTTC.

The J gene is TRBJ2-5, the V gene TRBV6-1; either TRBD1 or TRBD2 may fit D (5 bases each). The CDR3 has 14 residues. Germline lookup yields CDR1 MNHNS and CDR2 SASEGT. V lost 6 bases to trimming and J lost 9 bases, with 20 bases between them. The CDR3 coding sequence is TGTGCCAGCAGGGCCCGGGACCCCAGGTGGGCCCAGTACTTC. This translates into CASRARDPRWAQYF.

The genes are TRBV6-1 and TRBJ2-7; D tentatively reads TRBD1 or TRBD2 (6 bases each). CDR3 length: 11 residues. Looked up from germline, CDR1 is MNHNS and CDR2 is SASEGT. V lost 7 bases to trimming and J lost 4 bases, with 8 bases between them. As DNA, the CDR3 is TGTGCCAGCAAGGGGGGATACGAGCAGTACTTC. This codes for CASKGGYEQYF.

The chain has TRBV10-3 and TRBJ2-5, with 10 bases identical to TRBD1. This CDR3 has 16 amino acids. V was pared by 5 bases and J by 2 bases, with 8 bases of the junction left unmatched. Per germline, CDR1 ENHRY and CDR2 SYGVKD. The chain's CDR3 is CAISSGQGSIQETQYF. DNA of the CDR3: TGTGCCATCAGTTCGGGACAGGGGTCAATACAAGAGACCCAGTACTTC.

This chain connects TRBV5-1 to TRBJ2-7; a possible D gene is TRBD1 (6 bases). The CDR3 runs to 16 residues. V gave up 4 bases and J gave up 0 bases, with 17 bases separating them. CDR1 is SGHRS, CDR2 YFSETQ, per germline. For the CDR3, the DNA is TGCGCCAGCAGCCTGGGAATTGGGGGCTACTCCTACGAGCAGTACTTC. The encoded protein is CASSLGIGGYSYEQYF.